This record covers a single T cell receptor beta chain. The antigen remains unidentified. This sample is drawn from a study of OX40 agonist ivuxolimab in advanced cancers. Only in-frame clones appear in the TCRdb table, and some are missing; sequencing was by immunoSEQ multiplex PCR. The sample contains roughly 120,000 clones, 80% to 90% of which appear only once. Broader study findings: Mean expanded clone counts were higher in CD8+ than CD4+ T cells.

This sample comprised CD4+ or CD8+ T cells sorted from blood, obtained in a trial of the OX40 agonist ivuxolimab. This receptor was taken from an adult with an advanced solid tumor such as melanoma, head and neck, liver or kidney cancer.

The CDR3 DNA is TGTGCCAGCAGCAAAATTCTCAACACCGGGGAGCTGTTTTTT. As protein: CASSKILNTGELFF. This chain uses TRBV21-1 with TRBJ2-2; the table names TRBD2, a call not compared with the DNA. TRBV21-1 is annotated as a pseudogene. The CDR3 is 14 residues long.